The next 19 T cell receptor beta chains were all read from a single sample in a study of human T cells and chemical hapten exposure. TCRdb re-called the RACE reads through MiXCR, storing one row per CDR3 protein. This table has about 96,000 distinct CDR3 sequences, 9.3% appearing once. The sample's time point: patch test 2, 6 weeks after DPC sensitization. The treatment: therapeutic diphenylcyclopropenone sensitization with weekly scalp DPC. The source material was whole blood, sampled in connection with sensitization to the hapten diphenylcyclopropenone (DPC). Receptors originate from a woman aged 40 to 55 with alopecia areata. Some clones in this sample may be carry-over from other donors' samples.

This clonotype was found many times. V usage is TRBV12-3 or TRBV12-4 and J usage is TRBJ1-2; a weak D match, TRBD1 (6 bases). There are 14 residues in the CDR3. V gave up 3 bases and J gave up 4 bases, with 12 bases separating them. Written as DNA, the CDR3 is TGTGCCAGCAGTTTTCAGGGGATCACCTATGGCTACACCTTC. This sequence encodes CASSFQGITYGYTF.

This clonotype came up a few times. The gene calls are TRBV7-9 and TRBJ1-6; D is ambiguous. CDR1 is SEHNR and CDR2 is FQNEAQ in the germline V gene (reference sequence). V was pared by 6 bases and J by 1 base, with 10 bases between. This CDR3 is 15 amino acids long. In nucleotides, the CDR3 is TGTGCCAGCAGGCCAATACTATCCTATAATTCACCCCTCCACTTT. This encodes CASRPILSYNSPLHF.

The CDR3 coding sequence is TGCGCCAGCAGTCAATCACCTGATCTCAATAGCACAGATACGCAGTATTTT. It specifies CASSQSPDLNSTDTQYF. The chain is built from TRBV23-1 and TRBJ2-3; no clear D gene. TRBV23-1 is an open reading frame, and its role is uncertain. Trimming pared 0 bases from V and 0 bases from J, leaving 13 bases between. This CDR3 has 17 residues.

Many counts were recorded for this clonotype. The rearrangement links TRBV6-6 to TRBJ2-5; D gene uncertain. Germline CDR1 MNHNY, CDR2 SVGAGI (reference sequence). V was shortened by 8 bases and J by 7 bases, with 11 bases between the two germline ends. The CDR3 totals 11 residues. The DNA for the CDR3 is TGTGCCAGCTCCTCTCAAACGACCCAGTACTTC. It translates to CASSSQTTQYF.

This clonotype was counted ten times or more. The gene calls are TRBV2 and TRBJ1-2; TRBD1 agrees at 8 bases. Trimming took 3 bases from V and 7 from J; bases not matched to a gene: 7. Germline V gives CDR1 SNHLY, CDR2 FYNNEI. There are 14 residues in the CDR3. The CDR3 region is CASSEDRTGSGYTF. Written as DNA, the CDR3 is TGTGCCAGCAGTGAGGATAGGACAGGGTCTGGCTACACCTTC.

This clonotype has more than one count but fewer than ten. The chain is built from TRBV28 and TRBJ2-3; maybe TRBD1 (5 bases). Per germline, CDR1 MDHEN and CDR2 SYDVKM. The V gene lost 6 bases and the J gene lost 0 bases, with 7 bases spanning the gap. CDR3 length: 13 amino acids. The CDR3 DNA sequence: TGTGCCAGCAGGACAGCTAGCACAGATACGCAGTATTTT. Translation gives CASRTASTDTQYF.

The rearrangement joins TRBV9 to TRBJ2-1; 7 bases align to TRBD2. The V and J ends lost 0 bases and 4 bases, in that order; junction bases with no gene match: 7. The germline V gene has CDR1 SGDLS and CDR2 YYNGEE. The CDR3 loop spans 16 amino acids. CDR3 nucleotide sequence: TGTGCCAGCAGCGTAGCGGGGACTATCAGATACAATGAGCAGTTCTTC. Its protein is CASSVAGTIRYNEQFF.

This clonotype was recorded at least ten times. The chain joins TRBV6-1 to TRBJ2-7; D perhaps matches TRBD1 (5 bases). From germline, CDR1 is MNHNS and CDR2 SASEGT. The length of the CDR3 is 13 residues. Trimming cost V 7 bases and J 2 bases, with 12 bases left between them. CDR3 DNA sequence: TGTGCCAGCACCCCTCGACAGACCTACGAGCAGTACTTC. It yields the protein CASTPRQTYEQYF.

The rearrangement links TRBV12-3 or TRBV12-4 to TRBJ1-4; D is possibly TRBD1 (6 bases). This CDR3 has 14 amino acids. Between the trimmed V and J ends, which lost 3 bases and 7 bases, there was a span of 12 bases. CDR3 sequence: CASSLTGGGEKLFF. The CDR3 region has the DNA TGTGCCAGCAGTTTGACGGGGGGCGGTGAAAAACTGTTTTTT.

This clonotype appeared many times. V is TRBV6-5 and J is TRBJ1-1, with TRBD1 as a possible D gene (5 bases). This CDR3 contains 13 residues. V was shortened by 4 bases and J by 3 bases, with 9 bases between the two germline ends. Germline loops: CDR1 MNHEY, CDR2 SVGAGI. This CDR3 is CASSSPGHTEAFF. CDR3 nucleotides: TGTGCCAGCAGTTCCCCAGGGCACACTGAAGCTTTCTTT.

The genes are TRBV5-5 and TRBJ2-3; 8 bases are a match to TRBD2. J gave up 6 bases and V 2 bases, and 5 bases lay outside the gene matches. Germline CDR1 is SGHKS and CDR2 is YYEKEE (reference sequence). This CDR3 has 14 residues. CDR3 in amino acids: CASSFSGGPDTQYF. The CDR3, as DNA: TGTGCCAGCAGCTTTTCGGGAGGGCCCGATACGCAGTATTTT.

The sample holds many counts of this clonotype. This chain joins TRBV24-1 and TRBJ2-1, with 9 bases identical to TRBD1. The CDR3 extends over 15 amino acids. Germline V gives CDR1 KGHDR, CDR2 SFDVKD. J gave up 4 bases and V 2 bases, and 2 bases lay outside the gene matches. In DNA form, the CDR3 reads TGTGCCACCAGTGATTCCGGGACAGGGTACAATGAGCAGTTCTTC. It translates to CATSDSGTGYNEQFF.

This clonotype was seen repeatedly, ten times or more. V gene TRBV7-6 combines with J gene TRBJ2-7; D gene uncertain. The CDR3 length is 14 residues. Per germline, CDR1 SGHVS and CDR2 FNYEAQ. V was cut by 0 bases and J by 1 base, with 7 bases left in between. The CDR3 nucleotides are TGTGCCAGCAGCTTAGCAGGGAAGTCCTACGAGCAGTACTTC. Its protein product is CASSLAGKSYEQYF.

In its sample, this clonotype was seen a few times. The CDR3 DNA follows: TGTGCCAGCAGTTTAGGACTAGGAGTAGGCGAGCAGTACTTC. This translates into CASSLGLGVGEQYF. The V call is TRBV27, the J call TRBJ2-7, with 7 bases aligning to TRBD2. Unmatched junction bases numbered 7, after V lost 2 bases and J lost 6 bases. The CDR3 length is 14 residues. In germline, CDR1 is MNHEY, CDR2 SMNVEV (reference sequence).

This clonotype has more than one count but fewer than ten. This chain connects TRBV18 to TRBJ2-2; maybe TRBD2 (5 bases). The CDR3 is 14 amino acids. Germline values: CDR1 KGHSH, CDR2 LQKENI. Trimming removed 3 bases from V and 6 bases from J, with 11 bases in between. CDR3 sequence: CASSPRESPGELFF. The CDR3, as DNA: TGTGCCAGCTCACCGAGGGAGTCCCCCGGGGAGCTGTTTTTT.

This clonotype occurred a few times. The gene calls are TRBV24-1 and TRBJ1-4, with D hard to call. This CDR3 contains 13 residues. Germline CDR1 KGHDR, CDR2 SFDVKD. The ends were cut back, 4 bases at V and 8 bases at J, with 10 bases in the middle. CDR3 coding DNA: TGTGCCACCAGTGAGTCCCCGGCGGAAAAACTGTTTTTT. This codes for CATSESPAEKLFF.

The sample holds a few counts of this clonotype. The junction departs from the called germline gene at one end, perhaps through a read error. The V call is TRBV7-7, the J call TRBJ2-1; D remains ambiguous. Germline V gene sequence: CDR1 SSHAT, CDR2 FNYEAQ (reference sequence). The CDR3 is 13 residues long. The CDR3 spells CASSLDVYNEQFF. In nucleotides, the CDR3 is TGTGCTAGCAGCTTGGACGTCTACAATGAGCAGTTCTTC.

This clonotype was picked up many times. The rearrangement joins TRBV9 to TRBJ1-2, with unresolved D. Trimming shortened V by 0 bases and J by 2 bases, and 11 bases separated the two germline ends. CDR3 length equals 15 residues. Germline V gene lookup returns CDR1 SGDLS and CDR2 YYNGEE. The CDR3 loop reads CASSVAVTPNYGYTF. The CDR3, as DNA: TGTGCCAGCAGCGTAGCCGTCACACCGAACTATGGCTACACCTTC. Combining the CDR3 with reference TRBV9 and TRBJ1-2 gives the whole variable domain DSGVTQTPKHLITATGQRVTLRCSPRSGDLSVYWYQQSLDQGLQFLIQYYNGEERAKGNILERFSAQQFPDLHSELNLSSLELGDSALYFCASSVAVTPNYGYTFGSGTRLTVV.

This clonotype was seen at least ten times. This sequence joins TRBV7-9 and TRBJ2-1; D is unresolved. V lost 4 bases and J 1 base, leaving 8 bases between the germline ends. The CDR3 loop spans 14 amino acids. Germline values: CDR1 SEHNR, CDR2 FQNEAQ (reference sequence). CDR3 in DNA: TGTGCCAGCAGCTCACCCCATTCCTACAATGAGCAGTTCTTC. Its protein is CASSSPHSYNEQFF.